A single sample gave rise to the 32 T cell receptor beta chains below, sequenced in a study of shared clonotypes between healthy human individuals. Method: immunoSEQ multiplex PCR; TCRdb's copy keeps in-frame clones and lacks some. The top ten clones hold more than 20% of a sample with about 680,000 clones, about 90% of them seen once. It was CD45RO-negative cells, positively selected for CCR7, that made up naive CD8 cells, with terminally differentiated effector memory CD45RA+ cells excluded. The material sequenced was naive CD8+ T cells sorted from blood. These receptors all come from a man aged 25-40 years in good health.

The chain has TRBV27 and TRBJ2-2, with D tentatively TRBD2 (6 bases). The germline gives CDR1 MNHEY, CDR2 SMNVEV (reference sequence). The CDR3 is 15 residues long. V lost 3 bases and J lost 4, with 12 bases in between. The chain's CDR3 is CASSLRRDLTGELFF. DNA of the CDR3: TGTGCCAGCAGTTTGCGGCGGGACCTCACCGGGGAGCTGTTTTTT.

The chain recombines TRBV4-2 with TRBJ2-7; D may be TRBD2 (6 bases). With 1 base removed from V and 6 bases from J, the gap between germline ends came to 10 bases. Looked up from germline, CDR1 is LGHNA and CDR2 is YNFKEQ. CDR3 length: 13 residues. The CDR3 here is CASSQATSAEQYF. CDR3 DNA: TGTGCCAGCAGCCAAGCGACTAGTGCCGAGCAGTACTTC.

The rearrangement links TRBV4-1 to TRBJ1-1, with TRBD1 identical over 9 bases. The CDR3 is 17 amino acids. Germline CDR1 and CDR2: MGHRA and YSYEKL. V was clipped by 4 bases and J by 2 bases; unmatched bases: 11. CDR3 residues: CASSPLGGQGPNTEAFF. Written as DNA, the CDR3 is TGCGCCAGCAGCCCTTTAGGGGGACAGGGCCCTAACACTGAAGCTTTCTTT.

In DNA form, the CDR3 reads TGTGCCAGCAGTTTCCGGACGGGGTATGGCTACACCTTC. Translated, it gives CASSFRTGYGYTF. The genes are TRBV28 and TRBJ1-2; D call uncertain. Between the trimmed V and J ends, which lost 3 bases and 5 bases, there was a span of 10 bases. The germline V gene encodes CDR1 MDHEN and CDR2 SYDVKM. The CDR3 has 13 residues.

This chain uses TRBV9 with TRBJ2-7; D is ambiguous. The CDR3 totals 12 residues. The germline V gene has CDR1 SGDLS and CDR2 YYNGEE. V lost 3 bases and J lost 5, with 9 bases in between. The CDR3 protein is CASSGGEDEQYF. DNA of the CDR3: TGTGCCAGCAGCGGCGGTGAGGACGAGCAGTACTTC.

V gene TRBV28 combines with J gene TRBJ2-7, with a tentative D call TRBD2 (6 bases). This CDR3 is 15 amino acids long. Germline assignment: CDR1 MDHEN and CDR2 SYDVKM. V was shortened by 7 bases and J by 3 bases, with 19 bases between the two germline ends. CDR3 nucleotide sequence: TGTGCCAGCACTGCGTGGAGGGCAGGGATCTACGAGCAGTACTTC. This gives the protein CASTAWRAGIYEQYF.

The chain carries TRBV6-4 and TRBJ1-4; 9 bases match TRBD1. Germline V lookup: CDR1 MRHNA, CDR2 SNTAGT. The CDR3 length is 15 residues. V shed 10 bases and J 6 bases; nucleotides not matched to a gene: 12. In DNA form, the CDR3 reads TGTGCCACCCTACTTAGGACAGGGGCCCATGAAAAACTGTTTTTT. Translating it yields CATLLRTGAHEKLFF.

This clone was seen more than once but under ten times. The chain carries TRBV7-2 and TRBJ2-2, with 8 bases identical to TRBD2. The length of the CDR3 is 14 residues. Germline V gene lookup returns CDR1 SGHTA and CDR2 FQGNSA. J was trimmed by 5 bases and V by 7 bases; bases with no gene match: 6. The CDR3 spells CASTPGGKTGELFF. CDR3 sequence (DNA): TGTGCCAGCACCCCGGGGGGGAAGACCGGGGAGCTGTTTTTT. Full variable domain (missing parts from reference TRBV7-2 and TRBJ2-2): GAGVSQSPSNKVTEKGKDVELRCDPISGHTALYWYRQSLGQGLEFLIYFQGNSAPDKSGLPSDRFSAERTGGSVSTLTIQRTQQEDSAVYLCASTPGGKTGELFFGEGSRLTVL.

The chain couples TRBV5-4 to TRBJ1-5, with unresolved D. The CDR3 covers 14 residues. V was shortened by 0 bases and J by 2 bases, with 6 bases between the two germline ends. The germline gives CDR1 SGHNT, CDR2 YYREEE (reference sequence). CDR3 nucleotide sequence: TGTGCCAGCAGCTTGGACGGTGGCAATCAGCCCCAGCATTTT. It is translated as CASSLDGGNQPQHF.

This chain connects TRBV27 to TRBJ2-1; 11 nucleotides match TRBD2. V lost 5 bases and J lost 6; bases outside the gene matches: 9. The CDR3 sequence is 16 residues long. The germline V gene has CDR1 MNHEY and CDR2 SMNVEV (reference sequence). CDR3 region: CASSPVAGGPLNEQFF. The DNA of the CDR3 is TGTGCCAGCAGTCCCGTAGCGGGAGGGCCCCTCAATGAGCAGTTCTTC.

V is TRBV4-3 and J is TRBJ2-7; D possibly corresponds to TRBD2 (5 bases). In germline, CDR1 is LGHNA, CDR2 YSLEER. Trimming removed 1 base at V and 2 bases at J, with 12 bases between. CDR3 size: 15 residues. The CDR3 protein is CASSQVLGNPYEQYF. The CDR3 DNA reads TGCGCCAGCAGCCAAGTCCTCGGGAACCCCTACGAGCAGTACTTC.

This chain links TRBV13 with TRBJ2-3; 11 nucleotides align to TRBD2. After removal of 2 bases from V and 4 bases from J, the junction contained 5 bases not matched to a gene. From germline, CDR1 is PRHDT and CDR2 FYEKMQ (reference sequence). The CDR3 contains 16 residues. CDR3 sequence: CASSLPTSGIADTQYF. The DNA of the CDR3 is TGTGCCAGCAGCTTACCGACTAGCGGGATCGCAGATACGCAGTATTTT.

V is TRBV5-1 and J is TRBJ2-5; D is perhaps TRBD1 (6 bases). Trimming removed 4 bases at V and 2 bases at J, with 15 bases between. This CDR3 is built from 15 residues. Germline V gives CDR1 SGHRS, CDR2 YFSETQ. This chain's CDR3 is CASSPNAQGQETQYF. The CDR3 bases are TGCGCCAGCAGCCCGAATGCGCAGGGGCAAGAGACCCAGTACTTC.

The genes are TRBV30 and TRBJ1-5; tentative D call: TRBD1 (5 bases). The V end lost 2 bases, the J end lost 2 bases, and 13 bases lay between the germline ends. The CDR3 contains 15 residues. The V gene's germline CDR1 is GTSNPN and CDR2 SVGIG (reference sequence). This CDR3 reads CAWSYVRDGNQPQHF. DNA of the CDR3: TGTGCCTGGAGTTACGTTCGGGACGGCAATCAGCCCCAGCATTTT.

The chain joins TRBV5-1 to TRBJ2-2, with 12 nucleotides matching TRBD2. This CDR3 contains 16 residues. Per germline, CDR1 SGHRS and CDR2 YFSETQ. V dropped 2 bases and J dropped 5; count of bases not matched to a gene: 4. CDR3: CASSFSSGRVTGELFF. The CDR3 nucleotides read TGCGCCAGCAGCTTCTCTAGCGGGAGGGTAACCGGGGAGCTGTTTTTT.

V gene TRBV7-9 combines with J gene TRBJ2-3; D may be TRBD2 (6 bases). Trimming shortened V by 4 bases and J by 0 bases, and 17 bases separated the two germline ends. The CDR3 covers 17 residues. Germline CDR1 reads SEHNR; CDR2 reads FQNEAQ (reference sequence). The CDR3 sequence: CASSSTASGRSTDTQYF. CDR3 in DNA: TGTGCCAGCAGCTCCACCGCCTCGGGGAGGAGCACAGATACGCAGTATTTT.

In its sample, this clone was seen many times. In DNA form, the CDR3 reads TGTGCCAGCTCACCACCGGACGGAACCTACCAAGAGACCCAGTACTTC. Translated, it gives CASSPPDGTYQETQYF. The chain combines TRBV18 with TRBJ2-5; no definite D call. V lost 0 bases and J 0 bases, leaving 11 bases between the germline ends. The CDR3 has 16 residues. The germline gives CDR1 KGHSH, CDR2 LQKENI.

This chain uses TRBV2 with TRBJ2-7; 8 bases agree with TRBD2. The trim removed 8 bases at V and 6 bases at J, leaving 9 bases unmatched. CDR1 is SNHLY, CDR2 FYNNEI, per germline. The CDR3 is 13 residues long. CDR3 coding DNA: TGTGCCAGCGTTAAGCGGGAGACGGGCGAGCAGTACTTC. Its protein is CASVKRETGEQYF.

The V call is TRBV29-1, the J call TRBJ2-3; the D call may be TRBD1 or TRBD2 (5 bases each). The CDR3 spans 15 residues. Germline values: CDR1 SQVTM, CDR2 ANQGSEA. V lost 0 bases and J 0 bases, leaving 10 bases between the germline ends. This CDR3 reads CSVEDRGGSTDTQYF. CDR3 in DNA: TGCAGCGTTGAAGATCGGGGCGGGAGCACAGATACGCAGTATTTT.

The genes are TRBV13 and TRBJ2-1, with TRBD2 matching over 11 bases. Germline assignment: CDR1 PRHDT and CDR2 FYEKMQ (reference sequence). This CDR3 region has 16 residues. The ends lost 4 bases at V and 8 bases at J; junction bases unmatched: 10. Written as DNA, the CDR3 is TGTGCCAGCAGCTCATACTCGACTAGCGGGACGCATGAGCAGTTCTTC. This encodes CASSSYSTSGTHEQFF.

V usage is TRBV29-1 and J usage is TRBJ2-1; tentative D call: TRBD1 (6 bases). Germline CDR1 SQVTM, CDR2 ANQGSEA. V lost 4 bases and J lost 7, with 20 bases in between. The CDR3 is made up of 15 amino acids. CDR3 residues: CSVVRGIGRGNEQFF. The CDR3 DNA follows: TGCAGCGTTGTAAGGGGGATCGGTCGGGGTAATGAGCAGTTCTTC.

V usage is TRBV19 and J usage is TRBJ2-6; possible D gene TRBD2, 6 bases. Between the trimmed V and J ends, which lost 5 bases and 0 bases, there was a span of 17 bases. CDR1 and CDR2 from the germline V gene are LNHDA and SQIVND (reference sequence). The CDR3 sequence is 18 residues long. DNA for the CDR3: TGTGCCAGTAGTGGAGGGTCCCCCGAAAACTCTGGGGCCAACGTCCTGACTTTC. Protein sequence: CASSGGSPENSGANVLTF.

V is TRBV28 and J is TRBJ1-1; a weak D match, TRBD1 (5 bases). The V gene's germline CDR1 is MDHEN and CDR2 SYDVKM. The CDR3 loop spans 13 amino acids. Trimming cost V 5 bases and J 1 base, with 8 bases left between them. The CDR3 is CASSPQENTEAFF. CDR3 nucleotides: TGTGCCAGCAGTCCACAGGAGAACACTGAAGCTTTCTTT.

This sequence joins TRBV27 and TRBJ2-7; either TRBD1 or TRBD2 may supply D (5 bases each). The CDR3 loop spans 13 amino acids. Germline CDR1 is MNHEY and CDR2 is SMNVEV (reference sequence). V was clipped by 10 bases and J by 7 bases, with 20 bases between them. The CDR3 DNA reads TGTGCCACCTCGCTCGCCGGGGCACGAGAGCAGTACTTC. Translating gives CATSLAGAREQYF.

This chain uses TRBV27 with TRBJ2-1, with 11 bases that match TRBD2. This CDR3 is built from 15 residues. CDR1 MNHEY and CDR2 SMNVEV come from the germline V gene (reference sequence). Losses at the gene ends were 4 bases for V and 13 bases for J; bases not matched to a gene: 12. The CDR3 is CASSSYTSGRILQFF. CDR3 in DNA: TGTGCCAGCAGTTCATATACTAGCGGGAGAATTCTACAGTTCTTC.

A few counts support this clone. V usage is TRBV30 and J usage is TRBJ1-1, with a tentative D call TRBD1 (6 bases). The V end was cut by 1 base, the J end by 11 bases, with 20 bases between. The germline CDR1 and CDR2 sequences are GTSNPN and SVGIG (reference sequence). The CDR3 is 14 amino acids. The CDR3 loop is CAWSGWDNPFEAFF. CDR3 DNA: TGTGCCTGGAGTGGCTGGGACAATCCTTTCGAGGCTTTCTTT.

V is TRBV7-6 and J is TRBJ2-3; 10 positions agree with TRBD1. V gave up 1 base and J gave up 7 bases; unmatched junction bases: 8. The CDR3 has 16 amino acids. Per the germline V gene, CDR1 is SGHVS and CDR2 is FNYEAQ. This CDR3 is CASSLDPGQGIHTQYF. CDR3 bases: TGTGCCAGCAGCTTAGATCCGGGACAGGGGATACATACGCAGTATTTT.

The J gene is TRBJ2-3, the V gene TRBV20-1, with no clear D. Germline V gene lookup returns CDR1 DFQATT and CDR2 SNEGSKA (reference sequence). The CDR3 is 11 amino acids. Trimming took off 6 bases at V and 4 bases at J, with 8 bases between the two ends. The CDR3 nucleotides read TGCAGTGCCATCCCCGCAGATACGCAGTATTTT. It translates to CSAIPADTQYF.

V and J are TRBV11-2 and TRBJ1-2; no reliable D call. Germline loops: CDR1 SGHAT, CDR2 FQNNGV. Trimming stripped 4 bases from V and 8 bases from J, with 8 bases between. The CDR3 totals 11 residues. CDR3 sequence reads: CASSSHEGYTF. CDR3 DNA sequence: TGTGCCAGCAGCTCACACGAAGGCTACACCTTC. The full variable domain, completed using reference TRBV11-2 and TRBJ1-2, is EAGVAQSPRYKIIEKRQSVAFWCNPISGHATLYWYQQILGQGPKLLIQFQNNGVVDDSQLPKDRFSAERLKGVDSTLKIQPAKLEDSAVYLCASSSHEGYTFGSGTRLTVV.

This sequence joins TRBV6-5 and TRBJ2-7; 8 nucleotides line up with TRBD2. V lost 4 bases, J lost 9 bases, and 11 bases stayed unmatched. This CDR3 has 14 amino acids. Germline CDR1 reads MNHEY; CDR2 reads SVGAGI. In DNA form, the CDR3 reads TGTGCCAGCAGTTTCGGCGGGAGGTACCCGGGGCAGTACTTC. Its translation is CASSFGGRYPGQYF.

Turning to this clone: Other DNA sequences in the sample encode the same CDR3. DNA of the CDR3: TGTGCCAGCAGCCTACAGGGGACGAACACTGAAGCTTTCTTT. This sequence encodes CASSLQGTNTEAFF. The V and J genes are TRBV27 and TRBJ1-1, with 7 bases matching TRBD1. Trimming at V came to 6 bases and at J to 1 base, leaving 5 bases not matched to a gene. This CDR3 is built from 14 residues. CDR1 MNHEY and CDR2 SMNVEV come from the germline V gene (reference sequence).

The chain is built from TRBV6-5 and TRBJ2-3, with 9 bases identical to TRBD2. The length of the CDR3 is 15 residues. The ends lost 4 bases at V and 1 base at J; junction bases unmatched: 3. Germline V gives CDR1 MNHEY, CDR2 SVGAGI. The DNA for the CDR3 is TGTGCCAGCAGTTCCATAGCGGGAGGCACAGATACGCAGTATTTT. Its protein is CASSSIAGGTDTQYF.